Given below is one T cell receptor (beta chain) in context. These data are taken from a study of cytomegalovirus exposure and HLA in healthy donors. Primers included in the PCR were 60 Vbeta and 13 Jbeta primers. Sequencing was performed with immunoSEQ multiplex PCR; in TCRdb, only in-frame clones are kept and a portion is missing. The sample has approximately 140,000 clones; approximately 79% are singletons. This CDR3 spans 15 amino acids. The germline CDR1 and CDR2 sequences are KGHSH and LQKENI. Trimming took 3 bases from V and 1 from J; bases not matched to a gene: 5. In nominal health when sampled, donors likely had unrecorded immune exposures nonetheless.

The TCR was taken from a man younger than 35 in good health and CMV-seronegative. The chain has TRBV18 and TRBJ1-1, with TRBD1 identical over 7 bases. What was sequenced was PBMCs. The CDR3 reads CASSPFDRANTEAFF. The CDR3 DNA follows: TGTGCCAGCTCACCGTTTGACAGGGCGAACACTGAAGCTTTCTTT.